This TCR beta chain emerged from a study of T-cell reconstitution after alpha-beta-depleted transplantation in children. Germline V gene data show CDR1 as DFQATT and CDR2 as SNEGSKA (reference sequence). V was cut by 0 bases and J by 5 bases, with 6 bases left in between. This CDR3 region has 12 residues. Unique molecular identifiers were incorporated when the TCRbeta library was constructed. TCRdb reprocessed the PCR reads with MiXCR, giving one entry per CDR3 protein. Altogether just under 250,000 distinct CDR3 sequences are present, under 30% being singletons, with the ten largest covering 2% to 3%. Study-wide results and caveats: Surviving recipient cells, namely T cells and thymic progenitors, were the source of high day-60 TCRbeta diversity in some patients. Alpha-beta T cells about two months after transplant reportedly derived from several hundred expanded graft clones. Newly produced T cells mostly provided counts and TCRbeta diversity after one year, as hyperexpanded clones declined.

Points on this clonotype: Its specificity is unknown.

The sequenced sample was PBMCs, obtained before TCRalphabeta/CD19-depleted stem cell transplant. The chain links TRBV20-1 to TRBJ2-3; a possible D gene is TRBD2 (5 bases). The source of this sequence is a girl aged 2-10 years with Fanconi anemia, due to receive a stem cell transplant. CDR3 residues: CSARDRGDTQYF. The CDR3 DNA reads TGCAGTGCTAGAGATCGGGGAGATACGCAGTATTTT.